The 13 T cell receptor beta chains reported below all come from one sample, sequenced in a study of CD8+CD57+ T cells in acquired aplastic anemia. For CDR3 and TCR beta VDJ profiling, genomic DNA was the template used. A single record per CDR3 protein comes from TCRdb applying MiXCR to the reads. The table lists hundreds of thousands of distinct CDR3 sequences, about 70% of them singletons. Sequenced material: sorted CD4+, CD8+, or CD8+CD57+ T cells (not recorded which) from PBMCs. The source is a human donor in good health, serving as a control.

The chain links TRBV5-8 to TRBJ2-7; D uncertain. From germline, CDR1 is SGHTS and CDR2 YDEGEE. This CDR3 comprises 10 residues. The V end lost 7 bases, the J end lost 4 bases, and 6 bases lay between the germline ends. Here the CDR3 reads CASYLYEQYF. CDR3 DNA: TGTGCCAGCTACCTATACGAGCAGTACTTC.

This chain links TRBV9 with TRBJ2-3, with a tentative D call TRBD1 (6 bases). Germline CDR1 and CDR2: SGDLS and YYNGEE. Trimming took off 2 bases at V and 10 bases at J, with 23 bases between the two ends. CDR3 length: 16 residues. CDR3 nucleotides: TGTGCCAGCAGCGTGGGCCTACAGGGCACCTACGAGCCGCAGTATTTT. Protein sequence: CASSVGLQGTYEPQYF.

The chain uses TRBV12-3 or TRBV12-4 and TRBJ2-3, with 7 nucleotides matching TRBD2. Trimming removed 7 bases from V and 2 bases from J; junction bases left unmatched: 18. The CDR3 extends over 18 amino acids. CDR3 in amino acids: CASTIEVRASGITDTQYF. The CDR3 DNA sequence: TGTGCCAGCACCATAGAGGTACGGGCTAGCGGTATCACAGATACGCAGTATTTT.

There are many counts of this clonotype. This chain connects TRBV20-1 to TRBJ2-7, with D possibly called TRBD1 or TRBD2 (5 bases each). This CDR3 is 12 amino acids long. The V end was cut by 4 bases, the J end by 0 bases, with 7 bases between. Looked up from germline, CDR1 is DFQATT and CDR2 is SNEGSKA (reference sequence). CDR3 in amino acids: CSATGGSYEQYF. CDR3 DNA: TGCAGTGCTACTGGGGGCTCCTACGAGCAGTACTTC.

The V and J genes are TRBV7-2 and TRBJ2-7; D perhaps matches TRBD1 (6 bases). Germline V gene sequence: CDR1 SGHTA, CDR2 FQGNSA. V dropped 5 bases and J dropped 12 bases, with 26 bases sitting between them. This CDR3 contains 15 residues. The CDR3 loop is CASSPRGTSPHDLYF. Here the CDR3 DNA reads TGTGCCAGCAGCCCCCGAGGGACATCACCCCACGACTTGTACTTC.

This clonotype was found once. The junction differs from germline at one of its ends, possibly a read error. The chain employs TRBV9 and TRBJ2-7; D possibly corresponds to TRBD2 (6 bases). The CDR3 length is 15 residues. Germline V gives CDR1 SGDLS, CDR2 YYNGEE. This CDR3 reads CATSRRGDASYEQYF. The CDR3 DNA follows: TGTGCCACCAGCAGGCGCGGGGACGCTTCCTACGAGCAGTACTTC.

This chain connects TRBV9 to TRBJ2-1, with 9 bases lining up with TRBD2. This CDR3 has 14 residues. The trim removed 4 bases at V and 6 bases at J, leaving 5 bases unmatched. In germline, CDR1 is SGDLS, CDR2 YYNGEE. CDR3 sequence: CASSIATSGNEQFF. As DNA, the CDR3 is TGTGCCAGCAGCATCGCGACTAGCGGCAATGAGCAGTTCTTC.

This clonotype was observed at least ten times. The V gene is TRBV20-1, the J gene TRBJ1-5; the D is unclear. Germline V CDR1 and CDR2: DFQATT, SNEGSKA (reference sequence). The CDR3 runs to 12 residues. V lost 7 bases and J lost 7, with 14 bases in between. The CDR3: CSVKRRAQPQHF. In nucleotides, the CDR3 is TGCAGTGTTAAAAGGAGGGCACAGCCCCAGCATTTT.

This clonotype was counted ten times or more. CDR3 residues: CASRPTGLSNQPQHF. The CDR3 coding sequence is TGTGCCAGCAGACCGACAGGACTTAGCAATCAGCCCCAGCATTTT. This rearrangement joins TRBV6-2 or TRBV6-3 to TRBJ1-5, with D tentatively TRBD1 (6 bases). The V gene's germline CDR1 is MNHEY and CDR2 SVGEGT. V gave up 6 bases and J gave up 0 bases, with 12 bases separating them. The CDR3 spans 15 residues.

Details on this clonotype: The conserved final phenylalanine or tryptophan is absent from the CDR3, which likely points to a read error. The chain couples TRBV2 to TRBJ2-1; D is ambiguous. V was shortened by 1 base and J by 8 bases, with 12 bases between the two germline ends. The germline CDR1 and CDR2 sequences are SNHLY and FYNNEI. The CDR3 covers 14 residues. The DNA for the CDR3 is TGTGCCAGCAGTGAAGGTTTTATAGTCGATGAGCAGTTCTCC. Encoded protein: CASSEGFIVDEQFS.

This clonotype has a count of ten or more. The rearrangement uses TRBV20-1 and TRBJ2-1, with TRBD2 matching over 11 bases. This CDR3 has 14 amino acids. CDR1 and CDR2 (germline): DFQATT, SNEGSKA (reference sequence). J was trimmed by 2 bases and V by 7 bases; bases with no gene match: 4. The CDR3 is CSVLTSGAYNEQFF. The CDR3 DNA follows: TGCAGTGTCCTGACTAGCGGGGCCTACAATGAGCAGTTCTTC.

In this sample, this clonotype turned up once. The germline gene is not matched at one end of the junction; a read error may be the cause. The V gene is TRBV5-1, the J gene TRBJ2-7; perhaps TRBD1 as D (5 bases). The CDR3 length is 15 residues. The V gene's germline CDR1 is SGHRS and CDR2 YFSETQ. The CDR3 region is CATSTKPLQGYEQYF. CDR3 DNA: TGCGCCACCAGCACTAAGCCGCTGCAGGGCTACGAGCAGTACTTC. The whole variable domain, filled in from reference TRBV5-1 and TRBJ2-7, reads KAGVTQTPRYLIKTRGQQVTLSCSPISGHRSVSWYQQTPGQGLQFLFEYFSETQRNKGNFPGRFSGRQFSNSRSEMNVSTLELGDSALYLCATSTKPLQGYEQYFGPGTRLTVT.

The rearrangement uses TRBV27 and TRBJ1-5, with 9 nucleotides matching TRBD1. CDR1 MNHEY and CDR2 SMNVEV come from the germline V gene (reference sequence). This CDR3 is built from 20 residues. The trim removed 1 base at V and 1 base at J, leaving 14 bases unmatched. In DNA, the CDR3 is TGTGCCAGCAGTTTATTACTCCGGAGCGGGACAGGGAACAGCAATCAGCCCCAGCATTTT. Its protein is CASSLLLRSGTGNSNQPQHF.